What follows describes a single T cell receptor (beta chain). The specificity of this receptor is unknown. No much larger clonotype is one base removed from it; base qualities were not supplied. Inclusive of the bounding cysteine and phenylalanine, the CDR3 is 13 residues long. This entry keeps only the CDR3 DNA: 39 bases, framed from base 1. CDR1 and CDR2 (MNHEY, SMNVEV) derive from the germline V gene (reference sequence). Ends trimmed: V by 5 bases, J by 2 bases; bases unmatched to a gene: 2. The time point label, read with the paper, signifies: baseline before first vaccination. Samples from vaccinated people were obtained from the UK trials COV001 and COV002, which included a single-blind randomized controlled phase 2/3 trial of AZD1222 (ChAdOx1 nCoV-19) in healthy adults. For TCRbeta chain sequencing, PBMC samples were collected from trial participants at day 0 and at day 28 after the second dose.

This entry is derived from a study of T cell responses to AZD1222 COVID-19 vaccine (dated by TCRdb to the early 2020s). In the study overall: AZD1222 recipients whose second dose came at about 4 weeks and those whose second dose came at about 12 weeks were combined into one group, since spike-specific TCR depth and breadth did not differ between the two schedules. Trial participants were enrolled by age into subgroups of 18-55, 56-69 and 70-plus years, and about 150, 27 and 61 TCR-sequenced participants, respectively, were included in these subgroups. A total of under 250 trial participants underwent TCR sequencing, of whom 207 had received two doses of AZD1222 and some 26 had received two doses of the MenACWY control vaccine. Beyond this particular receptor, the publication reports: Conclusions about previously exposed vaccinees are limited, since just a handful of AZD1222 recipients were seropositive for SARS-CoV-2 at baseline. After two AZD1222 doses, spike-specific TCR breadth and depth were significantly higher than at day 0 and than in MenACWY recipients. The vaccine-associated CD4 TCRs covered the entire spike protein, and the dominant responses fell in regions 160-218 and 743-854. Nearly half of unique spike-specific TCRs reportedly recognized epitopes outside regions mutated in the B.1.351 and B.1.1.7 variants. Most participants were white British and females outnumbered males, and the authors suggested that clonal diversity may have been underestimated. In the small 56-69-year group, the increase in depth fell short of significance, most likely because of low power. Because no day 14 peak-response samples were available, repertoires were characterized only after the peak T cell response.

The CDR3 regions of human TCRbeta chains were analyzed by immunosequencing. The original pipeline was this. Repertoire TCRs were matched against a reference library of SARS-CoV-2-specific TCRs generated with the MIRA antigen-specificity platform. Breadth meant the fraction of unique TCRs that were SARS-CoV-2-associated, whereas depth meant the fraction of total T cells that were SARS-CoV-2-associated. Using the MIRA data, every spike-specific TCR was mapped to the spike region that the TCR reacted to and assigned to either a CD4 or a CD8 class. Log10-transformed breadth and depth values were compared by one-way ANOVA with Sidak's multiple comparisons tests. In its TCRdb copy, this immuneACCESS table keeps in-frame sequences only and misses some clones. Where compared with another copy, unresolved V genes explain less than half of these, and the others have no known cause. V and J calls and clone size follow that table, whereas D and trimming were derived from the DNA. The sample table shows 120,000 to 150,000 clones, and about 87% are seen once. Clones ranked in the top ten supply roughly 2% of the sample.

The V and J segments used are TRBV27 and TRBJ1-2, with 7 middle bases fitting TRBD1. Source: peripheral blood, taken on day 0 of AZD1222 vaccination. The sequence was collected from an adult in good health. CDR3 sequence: CASSTTGNYGYTF. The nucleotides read TGTGCCAGCAGTACGACAGGGAACTATGGCTACACCTTC.